This T cell receptor beta chain was recorded in a study of monozygotic twins with inflammatory bowel disease. Germline V lookup: CDR1 SGHTA, CDR2 FQGNSA. The length of the CDR3 is 15 residues. Unfractionated whole blood yielded total RNA, and T cells were not sorted. The input for each TCR library was 3500 ng of total RNA. Through template switching, UMIs that included a 6-nucleotide sample barcode were added. TCRdb processed the 5' RACE reads again and assigns one entry to each CDR3 protein, with no DNA. Found here are over 110,000 distinct CDR3 sequences; the top ten clones hold 2.4%. The sequenced sample consisted of blood. This clonotype was sampled from a human donor with ulcerative colitis or Crohn's disease, or a healthy co-twin of an affected twin (not recorded which). The chain has TRBV7-2 and TRBJ1-4. CDR3 in amino acids: CASSLRGTVGEKLFF. The complete variable domain, with remaining parts taken from reference TRBV7-2 and TRBJ1-4, reads GAGVSQSPSNKVTEKGKDVELRCDPISGHTALYWYRQSLGQGLEFLIYFQGNSAPDKSGLPSDRFSAERTGGSVSTLTIQRTQQEDSAVYLCASSLRGTVGEKLFFGSGTQLSVL.